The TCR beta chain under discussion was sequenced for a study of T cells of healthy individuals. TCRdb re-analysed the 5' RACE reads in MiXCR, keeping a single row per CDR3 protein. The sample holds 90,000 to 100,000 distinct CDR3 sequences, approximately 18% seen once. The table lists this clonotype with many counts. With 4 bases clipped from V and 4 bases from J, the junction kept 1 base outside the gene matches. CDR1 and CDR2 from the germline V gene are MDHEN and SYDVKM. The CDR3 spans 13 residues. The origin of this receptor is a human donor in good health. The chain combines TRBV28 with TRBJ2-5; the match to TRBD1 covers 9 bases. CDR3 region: CASSSQGAETQYF. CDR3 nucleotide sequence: TGTGCCAGCAGTTCACAGGGGGCAGAGACCCAGTACTTC.